The 9 T cell receptor beta chains given below trace back to one sample, sequenced in a study of T-cell memory formation after mild COVID-19. One entry per CDR3 protein results from TCRdb running MiXCR on the 5' RACE reads. There are fewer than 700,000 distinct CDR3 sequences in the sample; roughly 17% occur only once, and 12% lies in the top ten. Material for sequencing was PBMCs or a T cell subset sorted from them (not recorded which). The receptors come from an adult woman who had mild COVID-19 (a few samples of this study predate the infection). Cell type and time point are not known.

In this sample, this clonotype turned up a few times. The chain combines TRBV6-1 with TRBJ1-2; D gene ambiguous. V was shortened by 2 bases and J by 8 bases, with 12 bases between the two germline ends. CDR1 is MNHNS, CDR2 SASEGT, per germline. CDR3 length: 13 residues. The CDR3 nucleotides are TGTGCCAGCAGTGAAACGGCCAAGGAGGGCTACACCTTC. It encodes CASSETAKEGYTF.

This clonotype was found a few times. The gene calls are TRBV5-1 and TRBJ1-5, with D perhaps TRBD1 (6 bases). CDR1 SGHRS and CDR2 YFSETQ come from the germline V gene. This CDR3 has 12 amino acids. The germline V and J ends were trimmed by 4 bases and 6 bases, with 8 bases remaining between them. The CDR3 nucleotides are TGCGCCAGCAGCCAGACAGGTCAGCCCCAGCATTTT. It yields the protein CASSQTGQPQHF.

This clonotype was observed a single time. The chain uses TRBV5-6 and TRBJ1-1; D possibly corresponds to TRBD1 (6 bases). Germline assignment: CDR1 SGHDT and CDR2 YYEEEE. Trimming took 7 bases from V and 2 from J, leaving 15 bases between them. CDR3 length: 14 residues. The CDR3 sequence is CASHLKGVNTEAFF. In DNA form, the CDR3 reads TGTGCCAGCCACTTGAAGGGGGTTAACACTGAAGCTTTCTTT. Full variable domain (remainder filled in from reference TRBV5-6 and TRBJ1-1): DAGVTQSPTHLIKTRGQQVTLRCSPKSGHDTVSWYQQALGQGPQFIFQYYEEEERQRGNFPDRFSGHQFPNYSSELNVNALLLGDSALYLCASHLKGVNTEAFFGQGTRLTVV.

The chain recombines TRBV5-1 with TRBJ2-3; 9 nucleotides agree with TRBD1. V lost 4 bases, J lost 5 bases, and 11 bases stayed unmatched. Germline V CDR1 and CDR2: SGHRS, YFSETQ. The CDR3 length is 16 residues. The DNA for the CDR3 is TGCGCCAGCAGCCCCGCGCCACAGGGGGCTGGAGATACGCAGTATTTT. It is translated as CASSPAPQGAGDTQYF.

The chain employs TRBV30 and TRBJ2-3; D is undetermined. Germline CDR1 reads GTSNPN; CDR2 reads SVGIG (reference sequence). The CDR3 has 12 residues. V lost 0 bases to trimming and J lost 3 bases, with 4 bases between them. The CDR3 DNA sequence: TGTGCCTGGAGTGTACCAACAGATACGCAGTATTTT. It yields the protein CAWSVPTDTQYF.

This clonotype was detected only a few times. The rearrangement links TRBV3-1 to TRBJ2-7; 11 bases fit TRBD1. CDR3 size: 15 residues. V was pared by 1 base and J by 3 bases, with 2 bases of the junction left unmatched. Germline lookup yields CDR1 LGHDT and CDR2 YNNKEL (reference sequence). In nucleotides, the CDR3 is TGTGCCAGCAGCCAAGTGGGACAGGGGGACTACGAGCAGTACTTC. Translating gives CASSQVGQGDYEQYF.

This clonotype was detected only a few times. V gene TRBV4-3 combines with J gene TRBJ2-7; TRBD2 is a possible D gene (6 bases). The CDR3 contains 20 residues. V lost 3 bases, J lost 4 bases, and 31 bases lay in between. From germline, CDR1 is LGHNA and CDR2 YSLEER. The CDR3 DNA sequence: TGCGCCAGCAGCCAGACCTTAGTTTCCTTCCTCCGTAGCGGACCTTACGAGCAGTACTTC. This translates into CASSQTLVSFLRSGPYEQYF.

The rearrangement joins TRBV6-6 to TRBJ1-2; 7 bases are shared with TRBD1. The germline V gene has CDR1 MNHNY and CDR2 SVGAGI (reference sequence). J was trimmed by 3 bases and V by 4 bases; bases with no gene match: 11. The CDR3 runs to 16 residues. Written as DNA, the CDR3 is TGTGCCAGCAGTTCACAGACAGGGAAAGTATACTATGGCTACACCTTC. Residues: CASSSQTGKVYYGYTF.

This chain joins TRBV2 and TRBJ2-2; D gene ambiguous. Germline lookup yields CDR1 SNHLY and CDR2 FYNNEI. V lost 4 bases, J lost 8 bases, and 14 bases lay in between. CDR3 length: 14 residues. CDR3 residues: CASSAESGVGELFF. The CDR3 coding sequence is TGTGCCAGCAGTGCCGAGTCTGGGGTAGGGGAGCTGTTTTTT.